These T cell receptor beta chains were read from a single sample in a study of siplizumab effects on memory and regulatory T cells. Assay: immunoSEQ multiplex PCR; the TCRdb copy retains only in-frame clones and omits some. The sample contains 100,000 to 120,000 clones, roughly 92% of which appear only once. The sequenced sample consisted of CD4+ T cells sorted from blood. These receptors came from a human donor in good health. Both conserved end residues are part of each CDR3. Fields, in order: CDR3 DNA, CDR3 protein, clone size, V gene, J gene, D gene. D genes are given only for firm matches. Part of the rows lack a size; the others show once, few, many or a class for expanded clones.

TGTGCCAGCAGCTCGACAGGGGCCTCCTACAATGAGCAGTTCTTC,CASSSTGASYNEQFF,-,TRBV7-9,TRBJ2-1,TRBD1
TGTGCCAGCAGCGGAGGACAGGGTTATAACTATGGCTACACCTTC,CASSGGQGYNYGYTF,once,TRBV9,TRBJ1-2,TRBD1
TGTGCCAGCAGCTTACAGCCTCAGAACACTGAAGCTTTCTTT,CASSLQPQNTEAFF,-,TRBV11-2,TRBJ1-1,-
TGTGCCAGCAGCACAACTAGCGGGGATTACAATGAGCAGTTCTTC,CASSTTSGDYNEQFF,-,TRBV9,TRBJ2-1,TRBD2
TGTGCCAGCAGTTCCTTAATCCCCACAGATACGCAGTATTTT,CASSSLIPTDTQYF,-,TRBV6-6,TRBJ2-3,-
TGCGCCAGCAGCGTAGAAGGGGGGGCAAAACTGTTTTTT,CASSVEGGAKLFF,-,TRBV5-1,TRBJ1-4,-
TGTGCCATCAGTGGACCCGGGGAGACCCAGTACTTC,CAISGPGETQYF,-,TRBV10-3,TRBJ2-5,-
TGTGCCAGCAGCCCTTCAAGTGGAAACACCATATATTTT,CASSPSSGNTIYF,-,TRBV7-9,TRBJ1-3,-
TGTGCCAGCAGTTCCGTAGCGGGGGCCGGGGATGAGCAGTTCTTC,CASSSVAGAGDEQFF,-,TRBV6-6,TRBJ2-1,TRBD2
TGTGCCAGCAGCTTGGGAGGGGCCTACTACGAGCAGTACTTC,CASSLGGAYYEQYF,-,TRBV5-4,TRBJ2-7,-
TGTGCCAGCAGTGTACCGAGAGGGTATGGCTACACCTTC,CASSVPRGYGYTF,once,TRBV28,TRBJ1-2,-
TGTGCCTGGAGTGCCCTCACGCTCACACGGGATACGCAGTATTTT,CAWSALTLTRDTQYF,-,TRBV30,TRBJ2-3,-
TGTGCAAGTCGCTTAGATTCCCAGGACGAAAAGGTCTACAACACCATATATTTT,CASRLDSQDEKVYNTIYF,-,TRBV12-2,TRBJ1-3,-
TGTGCCAGCAGCTTCGGCAATCAGCCCCAGCATTTT,CASSFGNQPQHF,-,TRBV5-4,TRBJ1-5,-
TGTGCCAGCAGCCCTGACTACCTCGGGGAAAACATTCAGTACTTC,CASSPDYLGENIQYF,-,TRBV5-4,TRBJ2-4,-
TGCGCCAGCAGTGAGTTGACAGGGAATCAGCCCCAGCATTTT,CASSELTGNQPQHF,-,TRBV10-2,TRBJ1-5,TRBD1
TGTGCCAGCAGCCAAGATGAGGGTTATGGCTACACCTTC,CASSQDEGYGYTF,-,TRBV14,TRBJ1-2,-
TGTGCCAGCACCCGCGATGTGGCGAACAATCAGCCCCAGCATTTT,CASTRDVANNQPQHF,-,TRBV7-8,TRBJ1-5,-
TGTGCCACCCATTGGTTCGATACGCAGTATTTT,CATHWFDTQYF,-,TRBV7-9,TRBJ2-3,-
TGTGCCAGCAGCTTAGAATCGGGGGGCCGAGCTTTCTTT,CASSLESGGRAFF,-,TRBV7-6,TRBJ1-1,-
TGCAGCGTTGAGGGTAGGGGCTATGGCTACACCTTC,CSVEGRGYGYTF,-,TRBV29-1,TRBJ1-2,-
TGTGCCAGCAGTCTACTAACTGGGGAGCTGTTTTTT,CASSLLTGELFF,-,TRBV27,TRBJ2-2,-
TGTGCCAGCAGTGACCGGAGGGGCACAGATACGCAGTATTTT,CASSDRRGTDTQYF,-,TRBV2,TRBJ2-3,-
TGTGCCACCCGACCTAGCGGGGGCTCGGGACAGCCCCAGCATTTT,CATRPSGGSGQPQHF,-,TRBV19,TRBJ1-5,-
TGTGCCAGTAAGGGGACAGGGGTTAACTATGGCTACACCTTC,CASKGTGVNYGYTF,-,TRBV19,TRBJ1-2,TRBD1
TGTGCCAGCAGCTTCCCGACAGCGAACACTGAAGCTTTCTTT,CASSFPTANTEAFF,-,TRBV7-9,TRBJ1-1,-
TGTGCCACCAGACAGAAGTACGAGCAGTACTTC,CATRQKYEQYF,-,TRBV6-1,TRBJ2-7,-
TGCGCCAGCAGCTCGGAACCAGGGGCCCCATATGGCTACACCTTC,CASSSEPGAPYGYTF,-,TRBV5-1,TRBJ1-2,-
TGTGCCATCAGTGAGGCAGGGGGGGGCCGGGAGACCCAGTACTTC,CAISEAGGGRETQYF,-,TRBV10-3,TRBJ2-5,-
TGTGCCAGCAGCTTAGTCAGGAGTGACACCGGGGAGCTGTTTTTT,CASSLVRSDTGELFF,-,TRBV11-3,TRBJ2-2,-
TGTGCCAGCAGCGTAGTATTACGGGGAGACTATGGCTACACCTTC,CASSVVLRGDYGYTF,once,TRBV9,TRBJ1-2,-
TGTGCCATCCATCCGGGTAGCGGGGCCCTGGGAGATACGCAGTATTTT,CAIHPGSGALGDTQYF,few,TRBV10-3,TRBJ2-3,TRBD2
TGTGCCAGCAGTGGACAGGGCACGGGGTACAATGAGCAGTTCTTC,CASSGQGTGYNEQFF,-,TRBV25-1,TRBJ2-1,TRBD1
TGTGCCAGCAAGATAGCGGGAGGGGGAGATACGCAGTATTTT,CASKIAGGGDTQYF,-,TRBV6-6,TRBJ2-3,TRBD2
TGTGCCAGCAGCTTAGTAGGACAGGGCAGCACAGATACGCAGTATTTT,CASSLVGQGSTDTQYF,-,TRBV7-2,TRBJ2-3,TRBD1
TGTGCCTGGGACAGGGTCTATGGCTACACCTTC,CAWDRVYGYTF,-,TRBV30,TRBJ1-2,TRBD1
TGTGCCAGCAGTGAAGACCTAGCGGGGGGGCAAGATACGCAGTATTTT,CASSEDLAGGQDTQYF,-,TRBV2,TRBJ2-3,TRBD2
TGTGCCAGCAGCTTGGTCCAGCGGGGCACAGATACGCAGTATTTT,CASSLVQRGTDTQYF,-,TRBV5-6,TRBJ2-3,-
TGTGCCTGGAGATTTAGCTCCAATAATGAGCAGTTCTTC,CAWRFSSNNEQFF,-,TRBV30,TRBJ2-1,-
TGTGCCAGCAGCGCAGGACTAGCGGGGCCATACTACAATGAGCAGTTCTTC,CASSAGLAGPYYNEQFF,-,TRBV9,TRBJ2-1,TRBD2
TGCGCCAGCAGCCAGACAAGCCGGGACTCAGGATACAATGAGCAGTTCTTC,CASSQTSRDSGYNEQFF,-,TRBV5-1,TRBJ2-1,-
TGCGCCAGCAGTGAGTCGCCTGGCGGGGAGCTGTTTTTT,CASSESPGGELFF,-,TRBV10-1,TRBJ2-2,-
TGTGCCAGCAGCCAAGAGTTTGCAGCAGATACGCAGTATTTT,CASSQEFAADTQYF,-,TRBV4-2,TRBJ2-3,-
TGTGCCAGCAGCTTAGTGGGCGCCCAAGAGACCCAGTACTTC,CASSLVGAQETQYF,-,TRBV11-2,TRBJ2-5,-
TGTGCCAGTAGTTCCCACCGGGCCCGAGAGACCCAGTACTTC,CASSSHRARETQYF,-,TRBV19,TRBJ2-5,-
TGTGCCAGCAGTGAAGCGAGGGACAGGAACACTGAAGCTTTCTTT,CASSEARDRNTEAFF,-,TRBV2,TRBJ1-1,TRBD1
TGTGCCAGCAGCCAAGATCCGGGGTCCTACAATGAGCAGTTCTTC,CASSQDPGSYNEQFF,-,TRBV4-2,TRBJ2-1,-
TGTGCCAGCAGCTTCGCGGGGAGCGCCTACGAGCAGTACTTC,CASSFAGSAYEQYF,-,TRBV5-6,TRBJ2-7,-
TGTGCCAGCATGACACACCAGGGGGGCACTGAAGCTTTCTTT,CASMTHQGGTEAFF,-,TRBV2,TRBJ1-1,TRBD1
TGCGCCAGCAGCCCCCCGGGACTAGCGGGGACAGATACGCAGTATTTT,CASSPPGLAGTDTQYF,once,TRBV5-1,TRBJ2-3,TRBD2
TGTGCCAGCAGCTCCGGGACAGGGGTCGGCTACACCTTC,CASSSGTGVGYTF,-,TRBV11-2,TRBJ1-2,TRBD1
TGTGCCAGCAGCTTAGGGGGCGGAAATGAAAAACTGTTTTTT,CASSLGGGNEKLFF,-,TRBV7-9,TRBJ1-4,-
TGTGCCAGCAGCCCCCGGGACAGGGGGCGAGGTGGCTACACCTTC,CASSPRDRGRGGYTF,-,TRBV7-2,TRBJ1-2,TRBD1
TGCGCCAGCGGGACACCAGCAAGCACAGATACGCAGTATTTT,CASGTPASTDTQYF,-,TRBV5-1,TRBJ2-3,-
TGCAGCCATCGGACGTTCGGATCCTATGGCTACACCTTC,CSHRTFGSYGYTF,-,TRBV29-1,TRBJ1-2,-